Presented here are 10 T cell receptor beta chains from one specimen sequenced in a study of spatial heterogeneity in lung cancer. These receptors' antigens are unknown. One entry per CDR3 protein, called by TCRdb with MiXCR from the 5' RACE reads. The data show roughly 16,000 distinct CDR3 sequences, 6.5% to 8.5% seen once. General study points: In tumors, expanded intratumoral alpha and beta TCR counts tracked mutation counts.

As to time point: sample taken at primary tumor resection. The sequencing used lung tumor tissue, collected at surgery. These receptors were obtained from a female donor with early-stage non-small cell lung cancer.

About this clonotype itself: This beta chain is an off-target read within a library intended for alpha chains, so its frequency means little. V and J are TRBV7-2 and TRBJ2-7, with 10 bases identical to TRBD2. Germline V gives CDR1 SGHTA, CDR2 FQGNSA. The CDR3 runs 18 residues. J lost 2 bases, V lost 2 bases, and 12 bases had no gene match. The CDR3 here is CASSLFGLAVSETYEQYF. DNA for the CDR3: TGTGCCAGCAGCTTATTCGGACTAGCGGTTTCAGAGACCTACGAGCAGTACTTC.

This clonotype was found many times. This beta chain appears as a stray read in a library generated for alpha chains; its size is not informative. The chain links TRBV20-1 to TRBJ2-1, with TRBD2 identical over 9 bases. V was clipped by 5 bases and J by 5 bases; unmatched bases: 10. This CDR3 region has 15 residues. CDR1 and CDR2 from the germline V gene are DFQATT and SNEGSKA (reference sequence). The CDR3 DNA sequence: TGCAGTGCTCATATTAGCGGGGGTGGGGACAATGAGCAGTTCTTC. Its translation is CSAHISGGGDNEQFF.

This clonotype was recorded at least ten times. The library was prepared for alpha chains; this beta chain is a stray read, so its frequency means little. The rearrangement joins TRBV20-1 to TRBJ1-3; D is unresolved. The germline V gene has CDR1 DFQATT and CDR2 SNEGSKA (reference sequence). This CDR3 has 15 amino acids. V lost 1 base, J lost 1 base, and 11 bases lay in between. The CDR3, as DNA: TGCAGTGCTAGAGTCGGCGGGCGATCTGGAAACACCATATATTTT. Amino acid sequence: CSARVGGRSGNTIYF.

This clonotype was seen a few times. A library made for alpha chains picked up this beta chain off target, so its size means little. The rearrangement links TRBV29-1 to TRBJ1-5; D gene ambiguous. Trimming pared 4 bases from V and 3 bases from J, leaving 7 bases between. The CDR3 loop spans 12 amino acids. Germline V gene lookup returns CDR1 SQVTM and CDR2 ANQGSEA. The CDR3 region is CSVGENNQPQHF. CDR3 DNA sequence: TGCAGCGTTGGAGAAAACAATCAGCCCCAGCATTTT.

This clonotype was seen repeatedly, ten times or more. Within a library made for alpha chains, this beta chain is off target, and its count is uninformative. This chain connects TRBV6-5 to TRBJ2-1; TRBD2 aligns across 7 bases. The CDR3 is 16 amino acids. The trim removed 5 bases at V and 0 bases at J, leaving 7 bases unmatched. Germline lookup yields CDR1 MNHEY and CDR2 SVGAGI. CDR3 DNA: TGTGCCAGCAGTAGGCGGGGGATTGGCTCCTACAATGAGCAGTTCTTC. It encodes CASSRRGIGSYNEQFF.

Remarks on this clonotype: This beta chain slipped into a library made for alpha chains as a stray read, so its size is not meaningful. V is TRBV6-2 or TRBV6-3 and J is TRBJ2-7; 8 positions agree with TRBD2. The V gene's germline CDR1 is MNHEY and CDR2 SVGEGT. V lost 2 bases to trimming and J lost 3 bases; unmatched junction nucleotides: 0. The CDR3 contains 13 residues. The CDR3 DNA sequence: TGTGCCAGCAGTTACGCGGGGGGCTACGAGCAGTACTTC. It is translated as CASSYAGGYEQYF.

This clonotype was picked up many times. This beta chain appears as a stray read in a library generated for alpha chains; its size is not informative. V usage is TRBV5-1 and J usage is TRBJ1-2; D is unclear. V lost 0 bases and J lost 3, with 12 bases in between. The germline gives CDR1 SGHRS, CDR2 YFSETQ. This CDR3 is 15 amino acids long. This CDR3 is CASSLGTGVDYGYTF. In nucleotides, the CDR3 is TGCGCCAGCAGCTTGGGGACTGGGGTCGACTATGGCTACACCTTC.

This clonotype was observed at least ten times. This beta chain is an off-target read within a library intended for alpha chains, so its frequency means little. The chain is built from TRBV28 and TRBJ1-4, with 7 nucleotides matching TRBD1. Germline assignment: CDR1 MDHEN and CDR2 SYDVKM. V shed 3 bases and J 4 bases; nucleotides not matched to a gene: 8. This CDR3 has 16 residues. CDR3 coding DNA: TGTGCCAGCAGTTTCGAACAGGGGTGGGGTAATGAAAAACTGTTTTTT. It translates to CASSFEQGWGNEKLFF.

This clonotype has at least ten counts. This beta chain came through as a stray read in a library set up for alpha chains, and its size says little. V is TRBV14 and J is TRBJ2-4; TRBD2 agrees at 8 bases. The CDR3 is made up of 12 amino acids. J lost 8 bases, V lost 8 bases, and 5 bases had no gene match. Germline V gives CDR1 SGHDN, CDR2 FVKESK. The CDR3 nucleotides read TGTGCCAGCGGGTCGACTAGCGACATTCAGTACTTC. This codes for CASGSTSDIQYF. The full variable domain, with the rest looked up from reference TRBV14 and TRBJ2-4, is EAGVTQFPSHSVIEKGQTVTLRCDPISGHDNLYWYRRVMGKEIKFLLHFVKESKQDESGMPNNRFLAERTGGTYSTLKVQPAELEDSGVYFCASGSTSDIQYFGAGTRLSVL.

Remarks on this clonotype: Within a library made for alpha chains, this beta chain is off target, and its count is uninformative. CDR3 coding DNA: TGTGCCAGTAGTATCGGCCTGGGCCGGGATACGCAGTATTTT. Protein product: CASSIGLGRDTQYF. The J gene is TRBJ2-3, the V gene TRBV19, with D unclear. The CDR3 is 14 residues long. Trimming cost V 3 bases and J 6 bases, with 13 bases left between them. CDR1 is LNHDA, CDR2 SQIVND, per germline (reference sequence).